These 14 T cell receptor beta chains share one sample of origin, sequenced in a study of Graves' ophthalmopathy and Graves' hyperthyroidism. As the template, RNA transcripts were used to amplify TCR beta CDR3 regions. The library came from an HTBI-primed first-round RT-PCR and a second-round multiplex PCR. TCRdb ran MiXCR on the multiplex PCR reads and lists one entry per CDR3 protein. The sample records 350,000 to 450,000 distinct CDR3 sequences, around 20% being singletons. The material sequenced was peripheral blood. The receptors shown here come from a young woman with Graves' ophthalmopathy.

J is TRBJ1-1 and V is TRBV6-1, with unresolved D. Trimming pared 4 bases from V and 2 bases from J, leaving 17 bases between. Germline values: CDR1 MNHNS, CDR2 SASEGT. CDR3 length: 16 residues. The CDR3 DNA is TGTGCCAGCAGTGTCCCCGCCGGCGGCGCCAACACTGAAGCTTTCTTT. Its translation: CASSVPAGGANTEAFF.

This clonotype was seen at least ten times. The chain employs TRBV6-6 and TRBJ2-5, with TRBD1 matching over 9 bases. V shed 0 bases, J shed 5 bases, and the junction held 7 bases outside the gene matches. Per the germline V gene, CDR1 is MNHNY and CDR2 is SVGAGI (reference sequence). The CDR3 contains 16 residues. The CDR3 nucleotides are TGTGCCAGCAGTTACTCCTTGGGACAGGGATGGGAGACCCAGTACTTC. It codes for CASSYSLGQGWETQYF.

CDR3 bases: TGTGCCAGCAGTTTAGTCCAGGGTGATCATCAGCCCCAGCATTTT. Its translation is CASSLVQGDHQPQHF. This chain connects TRBV12-3 or TRBV12-4 to TRBJ1-5, with D maybe TRBD1 (5 bases). This CDR3 has 15 residues. V was shortened by 1 base and J by 5 bases, with 12 bases between the two germline ends.

This clonotype occurred a few times. The chain employs TRBV6-2 or TRBV6-3 and TRBJ2-7, with a tentative D call TRBD1 (6 bases). This CDR3 has 15 amino acids. Germline assignment: CDR1 MNHEY and CDR2 SVGEGT. V lost 1 base to trimming and J lost 2 bases, with 12 bases between them. CDR3: CASSYFRTVPYEQYF. CDR3 coding DNA: TGTGCCAGCAGTTACTTCCGGACAGTGCCCTACGAGCAGTACTTC.

This clonotype was detected many times. The V and J genes are TRBV29-1 and TRBJ1-1; 7 nucleotides align to TRBD1. The V segment lost 5 bases and the J segment 5 bases; nucleotides outside the gene matches: 8. Germline V gives CDR1 SQVTM, CDR2 ANQGSEA. The CDR3 sequence is 13 residues long. The DNA of the CDR3 is TGCAGCGTTAAGCAGGGGGGGTTGACTGAAGCTTTCTTT. Protein product: CSVKQGGLTEAFF.

The chain links TRBV20-1 to TRBJ2-7, with D tentatively TRBD1 or TRBD2 (5 bases each). This CDR3 has 15 residues. The germline gives CDR1 DFQATT, CDR2 SNEGSKA (reference sequence). Trimming removed 6 bases from V and 5 bases from J, with 23 bases in between. The CDR3 DNA is TGCAGTGCCAACTCTCCCGGGACCTCCTCGGACGAGCAGTACTTC. Translated: CSANSPGTSSDEQYF.

There are many counts of this clonotype. The rearrangement joins TRBV6-5 to TRBJ2-5; D might be TRBD1 (6 bases). The ends were cut back, 10 bases at V and 5 bases at J, with 32 bases in the middle. The CDR3 consists of 18 residues. Per the germline V gene, CDR1 is MNHEY and CDR2 is SVGAGI. As DNA, the CDR3 is TGTGCCACCACCCAGGGGTCCTCGCTACGCCTCGGGGATGAGACCCAGTACTTC. Amino acids: CATTQGSSLRLGDETQYF.

This clonotype was recorded at least ten times. The genes are TRBV6-2 or TRBV6-3 and TRBJ2-2, with 16 bases fitting TRBD2. The V gene end was trimmed by 0 bases and the J gene end by 5 bases; junction bases not matched to a gene: 6. Germline V gives CDR1 MNHEY, CDR2 SVGEGT. This CDR3 region has 19 residues. The CDR3 sequence: CASSYSGLAGGRPTGELFF. The CDR3 DNA sequence: TGTGCCAGCAGTTACTCGGGACTAGCGGGGGGGCGGCCAACCGGGGAGCTGTTTTTT.

CDR3 amino acids: CASSYSSGGRGEQYF. The DNA for the CDR3 is TGTGCCAGCAGTTACTCGTCCGGGGGGCGAGGCGAGCAGTACTTC. The chain employs TRBV6-5 and TRBJ2-7, with D perhaps matching TRBD2 (7 bases). The CDR3 runs to 15 residues. From germline, CDR1 is MNHEY and CDR2 SVGAGI. Trimming pared 0 bases from V and 6 bases from J, leaving 15 bases between.

This clonotype was detected ten times or more. The CDR3 sequence is CASSTGTLLNQPQHF. The CDR3 DNA follows: TGTGCCAGTAGTACCGGGACCTTACTAAATCAGCCCCAGCATTTT. This chain connects TRBV19 to TRBJ1-5; D is perhaps TRBD1 (5 bases). Trimming shortened V by 4 bases and J by 4 bases, and 14 bases separated the two germline ends. Germline V lookup: CDR1 LNHDA, CDR2 SQIVND (reference sequence). The CDR3 length is 15 residues.

This clonotype was picked up many times. V gene TRBV15 combines with J gene TRBJ1-1; D is undetermined. The length of the CDR3 is 17 residues. CDR1 LNHNV and CDR2 YYDKDF come from the germline V gene (reference sequence). The V end lost 0 bases, the J end lost 0 bases, and 14 bases lay between the germline ends. CDR3 DNA sequence: TGTGCCACCAGCAGAGATACAATCGGCGGACTGAACACTGAAGCTTTCTTT. Protein sequence: CATSRDTIGGLNTEAFF.

Many counts were recorded for this clonotype. This rearrangement joins TRBV10-1 to TRBJ1-1; maybe TRBD1 (6 bases). The germline CDR1 and CDR2 sequences are WNHNN and SYGVQD (reference sequence). The V and J ends lost 3 bases and 1 base respectively, with 12 bases between them. The CDR3 covers 15 residues. The CDR3 sequence: CASSDTLTGNTEAFF. Written as DNA, the CDR3 is TGCGCCAGCAGTGACACCTTGACAGGGAACACTGAAGCTTTCTTT.

The table lists this clonotype with a few counts. The chain carries TRBV28 and TRBJ1-5; 9 bases are shared with TRBD1. The CDR3 has 11 amino acids. The V gene's germline CDR1 is MDHEN and CDR2 SYDVKM. V gave up 7 bases and J gave up 12 bases; unmatched junction bases: 4. DNA of the CDR3: TGTGCCAGCAACCGGGACAGGGTCCAGCATTTT. Encoded protein: CASNRDRVQHF.

This clonotype was seen many times. The V call is TRBV18, the J call TRBJ1-5; D call uncertain. Per germline, CDR1 KGHSH and CDR2 LQKENI. The CDR3 length is 15 residues. V shed 4 bases and J shed 2 bases, with 12 bases lying between them. Written as DNA, the CDR3 is TGTGCCAGCTCACACTGGGAGGGCGGCAATCAGCCCCAGCATTTT. Its translation: CASSHWEGGNQPQHF.